The 26 T cell receptor beta chains below come from one sample, sequenced in a study of T cell responses to AZD1222 COVID-19 vaccine. Using immunoSEQ multiplex PCR, the repertoire was profiled, and TCRdb retains in-frame clones only, with some absent. The sample yields about 160,000 clones, 85% to 95% seen once. The specimen was peripheral blood, collected 28 days after the second AZD1222 dose. The receptors stem from an adult who received the AZD1222 COVID-19 vaccine.

This chain uses TRBV6-2 or TRBV6-3 with TRBJ1-1; D unclear. The CDR3 covers 14 residues. Germline V lookup: CDR1 MNHEY, CDR2 SVGEGT. V dropped 0 bases and J dropped 3 bases, with 8 bases sitting between them. CDR3 amino acids: CASSYSLQYTEAFF. CDR3 DNA: TGTGCCAGCAGTTACTCGTTACAGTACACTGAAGCTTTCTTT.

The V call is TRBV6-2 or TRBV6-3, the J call TRBJ1-2; 10 bases agree with TRBD1. V trimming: 2 bases; J trimming: 3 bases; junction bases outside the gene matches: 3. Germline-derived CDR1 and CDR2 are MNHEY and SVGEGT. The CDR3 contains 15 residues. In DNA form, the CDR3 reads TGTGCCAGCAGTTACGACAGGGGGCTTGACTATGGCTACACCTTC. This sequence encodes CASSYDRGLDYGYTF.

The rearrangement joins TRBV28 to TRBJ1-1; D unclear. Germline values: CDR1 MDHEN, CDR2 SYDVKM. CDR3 size: 13 residues. The V and J ends lost 3 bases and 4 bases respectively, with 9 bases between them. The CDR3 region is CASSFLERTEAFF. DNA of the CDR3: TGTGCCAGCAGTTTTTTGGAGCGCACTGAAGCTTTCTTT.

The J gene is TRBJ1-5, the V gene TRBV28, with D unresolved. Germline CDR1 reads MDHEN; CDR2 reads SYDVKM. Trimming removed 3 bases from V and 7 bases from J, with 10 bases in between. This CDR3 is 13 amino acids long. For the CDR3, the DNA is TGTGCCAGCAGTTTGGGAGGGATGCAGCCCCAGCATTTT. Amino acid sequence: CASSLGGMQPQHF.

The count of this clone is one. This chain joins TRBV28 and TRBJ2-7; 7 positions match TRBD2. Germline-derived CDR1 and CDR2 are MDHEN and SYDVKM. The CDR3 covers 14 residues. The trim removed 5 bases at V and 2 bases at J, leaving 6 bases unmatched. The CDR3 loop reads CASSMGLRTYEQYF. CDR3 DNA sequence: TGTGCCAGCAGTATGGGACTAAGGACCTACGAGCAGTACTTC.

The chain uses TRBV6-5 and TRBJ1-1; D might be TRBD1 (5 bases). V lost 6 bases and J 4 bases, leaving 12 bases between the germline ends. This CDR3 contains 13 residues. The V gene's germline CDR1 is MNHEY and CDR2 SVGAGI. As DNA, the CDR3 is TGTGCCAGCAGCTCAGGGTTGAGCACTGAAGCTTTCTTT. It is translated as CASSSGLSTEAFF.

V is TRBV11-1 and J is TRBJ2-2; 7 bases match TRBD2. The V gene end was trimmed by 5 bases and the J gene end by 6 bases; junction bases not matched to a gene: 3. The CDR3 totals 13 residues. CDR1 SGHAT and CDR2 FQDESV come from the germline V gene (reference sequence). This chain's CDR3 is CASSLREAGELFF. Written as DNA, the CDR3 is TGTGCCAGCAGCCTACGGGAGGCCGGGGAGCTGTTTTTT.

The chain couples TRBV4-2 to TRBJ2-6, with D unclear. This CDR3 is built from 17 residues. Germline V gives CDR1 LGHNA, CDR2 YNFKEQ. The V gene lost 1 base and the J gene lost 2 bases, with 12 bases spanning the gap. As DNA, the CDR3 is TGTGCCAGCAGCCAAGCCAGGTCTCCCGCTGGGGCCAACGTCCTGACTTTC. It codes for CASSQARSPAGANVLTF.

The rearrangement uses TRBV6-5 and TRBJ2-1; TRBD2 might be the D (6 bases). Looked up from germline, CDR1 is MNHEY and CDR2 is SVGAGI. Trimming pared 0 bases from V and 5 bases from J, leaving 11 bases between. This CDR3 comprises 15 residues. The CDR3 coding sequence is TGTGCCAGCAGTTACTCCGTCGGGAGCGACAATGAGCAGTTCTTC. This translates into CASSYSVGSDNEQFF.

The chain uses TRBV19 and TRBJ2-1, with D possibly TRBD1 on 5 matching bases. The CDR3 spans 16 residues. Germline loops: CDR1 LNHDA, CDR2 SQIVND (reference sequence). Between the trimmed V and J ends, which lost 2 bases and 2 bases, there was a span of 13 bases. The CDR3 DNA reads TGTGCCAGTAGTATATCCCAACAGGTCCCCTACAATGAGCAGTTCTTC. Its protein is CASSISQQVPYNEQFF.

This clone appeared once. The chain has TRBV27 and TRBJ2-1, with TRBD1 matching over 8 bases. CDR1 MNHEY and CDR2 SMNVEV come from the germline V gene (reference sequence). Trimming removed 6 bases from V and 3 bases from J; junction bases left unmatched: 22. The CDR3 runs 20 residues. The CDR3 spells CASRRNTGGTTGGVYNEQFF. The CDR3, as DNA: TGTGCCAGCAGACGAAACACAGGGGGTACGACTGGAGGCGTCTACAATGAGCAGTTCTTC.

This clone is a singleton in its sample. The chain links TRBV28 to TRBJ1-2; D ambiguous. The V end lost 6 bases, the J end lost 2 bases, and 7 bases lay between the germline ends. The CDR3 totals 12 residues. From germline, CDR1 is MDHEN and CDR2 SYDVKM. The chain's CDR3 is CASSYGNYGYTF. The CDR3, as DNA: TGTGCCAGCAGCTACGGGAACTATGGCTACACCTTC.

This chain connects TRBV21-1 to TRBJ2-1; TRBD2, the D gene given by the table, was not confirmed from the DNA. TRBV21-1 is a pseudogene. This CDR3 region has 18 residues. CDR3 residues: CASSTVTSGRCSYNEQFF. CDR3 nucleotide sequence: TGTGCCAGCAGCACAGTGACTAGCGGGAGGTGCTCCTACAATGAGCAGTTCTTC.

The chain recombines TRBV28 with TRBJ2-7; TRBD1 or TRBD2 may be the D gene (5 bases each). The CDR3 has 16 amino acids. V lost 4 bases, J lost 0 bases, and 16 bases lay in between. In germline, CDR1 is MDHEN, CDR2 SYDVKM. This CDR3 is CASSSPARESSYEQYF. The CDR3 nucleotides read TGTGCCAGCAGTTCCCCTGCCAGGGAGAGCTCCTACGAGCAGTACTTC.

V gene TRBV7-9 combines with J gene TRBJ2-1, with a weak D call TRBD1 (6 bases). This CDR3 has 14 residues. The germline V gene has CDR1 SEHNR and CDR2 FQNEAQ (reference sequence). V lost 7 bases to trimming and J lost 4 bases, with 14 bases between them. The DNA of the CDR3 is TGTGCCAGCACCAGGGGTGGGGGTTACAATGAGCAGTTCTTC. The encoded protein is CASTRGGGYNEQFF.

V and J are TRBV5-5 and TRBJ2-7; perhaps TRBD2 as D (5 bases). This CDR3 region has 15 residues. V was shortened by 4 bases and J by 5 bases, with 19 bases between the two germline ends. CDR1 and CDR2 (germline): SGHKS, YYEKEE (reference sequence). The CDR3 loop is CASSKEELIFHEQYF. CDR3 nucleotide sequence: TGTGCCAGCAGCAAGGAGGAACTAATATTTCACGAGCAGTACTTC.

This clone occurred once. Other DNA sequences of this sample code for an identical CDR3. This rearrangement joins TRBV11-3 to TRBJ1-1; D is ambiguous. The CDR3 totals 13 residues. Trimming pared 3 bases from V and 3 bases from J, leaving 8 bases between. From germline, CDR1 is SGHNT and CDR2 YENEEA. DNA of the CDR3: TGTGCCAGCAGCTTCGGGCAGTACACTGAAGCTTTCTTT. It is translated as CASSFGQYTEAFF.

The V and J genes are TRBV30 and TRBJ1-2; D remains unclear. Germline V gene lookup returns CDR1 GTSNPN and CDR2 SVGIG (reference sequence). The CDR3 runs 14 residues. The V and J ends lost 5 bases and 3 bases respectively, with 16 bases between them. The CDR3 reads CAWEISSPHYGYTF. Here the CDR3 DNA reads TGTGCCTGGGAAATTAGTAGCCCCCACTATGGCTACACCTTC.

The chain carries TRBV6-5 and TRBJ1-1; a possible D gene is TRBD1 (6 bases). The V and J ends lost 2 bases and 0 bases respectively, with 13 bases between them. The CDR3 has 16 amino acids. From germline, CDR1 is MNHEY and CDR2 SVGAGI. The CDR3 is CASSYSGRGVNTEAFF. Written as DNA, the CDR3 is TGTGCCAGCAGTTACAGTGGCAGGGGTGTGAACACTGAAGCTTTCTTT.

The rearrangement joins TRBV10-2 to TRBJ1-5; 7 positions match TRBD1. Germline CDR1 WSHSY, CDR2 SAAADI. The ends lost 3 bases at V and 7 bases at J; junction bases unmatched: 6. The CDR3 runs to 14 residues. As DNA, the CDR3 is TGCGCCAGCAGTGAACTAGGACAGGCCCAGCCCCAGCATTTT. Translation: CASSELGQAQPQHF.

The chain has TRBV5-1 and TRBJ2-7, with D perhaps matching TRBD1 (6 bases). Germline V gene lookup returns CDR1 SGHRS and CDR2 YFSETQ. V was clipped by 3 bases and J by 6 bases, with 22 bases between them. The length of the CDR3 is 16 residues. The CDR3 nucleotides read TGCGCCAGCAGCTCCTACACAGGGCCGGTAAGTTCCGAGCAGTACTTC. Translating it yields CASSSYTGPVSSEQYF. Full variable domain (remainder filled in from reference TRBV5-1 and TRBJ2-7): KAGVTQTPRYLIKTRGQQVTLSCSPISGHRSVSWYQQTPGQGLQFLFEYFSETQRNKGNFPGRFSGRQFSNSRSEMNVSTLELGDSALYLCASSSYTGPVSSEQYFGPGTRLTVT.

The CDR3 region is CASSLRGWEKLFF. The CDR3 DNA is TGTGCCAGCAGCCTCAGGGGTTGGGAAAAACTGTTTTTT. V usage is TRBV11-2 and J usage is TRBJ1-4; a weak D match, TRBD1 (6 bases). The length of the CDR3 is 13 residues. CDR1 is SGHAT and CDR2 is FQNNGV in the germline V gene. Trimming took off 5 bases at V and 8 bases at J, with 12 bases between the two ends.

The V gene is TRBV4-3, the J gene TRBJ2-3, with 14 bases fitting TRBD2. CDR1 LGHNA and CDR2 YSLEER come from the germline V gene. V was pared by 1 base and J by 4 bases, with 4 bases of the junction left unmatched. The CDR3 is made up of 17 amino acids. For the CDR3, the DNA is TGCGCCAGCAGCCAAGCGACTAGCGGGAGGGGGGCAGATACGCAGTATTTT. This gives the protein CASSQATSGRGADTQYF.

The V and J genes are TRBV30 and TRBJ1-2, with D possibly matching TRBD1 (5 bases). Germline V lookup: CDR1 GTSNPN, CDR2 SVGIG (reference sequence). There are 14 residues in the CDR3. The V end was cut by 1 base, the J end by 6 bases, with 15 bases between. CDR3 nucleotides: TGTGCCTGGAGTGCCCTCGGGGGAGAGAATGGCTACACCTTC. Its protein product is CAWSALGGENGYTF.

The sample holds one count of this clone. The chain employs TRBV14 and TRBJ2-1; 13 positions agree with TRBD2. From germline, CDR1 is SGHDN and CDR2 FVKESK. CDR3 size: 17 residues. V lost 3 bases, J lost 3 bases, and 5 bases stayed unmatched. The CDR3 protein is CASSHGLAGAVYNEQFF. CDR3 coding DNA: TGTGCCAGCAGCCACGGACTAGCGGGAGCGGTCTACAATGAGCAGTTCTTC.

The genes are TRBV6-6 and TRBJ1-2; D is unclear. The V gene's germline CDR1 is MNHNY and CDR2 SVGAGI (reference sequence). CDR3 length equals 11 residues. The ends were cut back, 0 bases at V and 8 bases at J, with 4 bases in the middle. The DNA for the CDR3 is TGTGCCAGCAGTTACTCGAGCGGCTACACCTTC. Its translation: CASSYSSGYTF.